The T cell receptor beta chain under discussion was sequenced for a study of blood T cells in healthy people across ages (dated by TCRdb to the mid-2010s). Concerning the study at large: In model experiments, template switching captured about one uniquely barcoded TCR beta cDNA molecule for every two T cells. The study measured age-related changes in TCR beta repertoire diversity using deep sequencing normalized with unique cDNA molecular identifiers. Donors were grouped into four age groups: young (average approximately 15 years), middle-aged (roughly 38), aged (around 60) and long-lived (about 90). To avoid experimental bias, donors of different ages were distributed randomly across sequencing lanes. Using the same blood draw, the study looked at two additional independent replicas of 1 million unique cDNA reads for two donors, one aged 18 to 30 and the other aged 80 or older.

Donors were 40 or so systemically healthy Caucasian individuals from Russia aged 6 to 90 years. Each donor gave 8 to 10 milliliters of peripheral blood, drawn into EDTA-treated Vacutainer tubes. PBMCs were isolated by Ficoll-Paque density-gradient centrifugation, with at least 6.5 million obtained per sample. Trizol reagent was used to extract total RNA from the PBMCs, yielding at least 6 micrograms per sample. For every donor, flow cytometry on a PBMC aliquot measured the percentage of naive CD45RAhigh/CD27high T cells. Library prep was done by 5' RACE. Sequencing took place on an Illumina HiSeq 2500. The second PCR ran for roughly 7 to 11 cycles and used a J-beta primer mix along with a sample-barcoded 5' primer. A unique molecular identifier was introduced onto each TCR beta cDNA molecule by a template-switch 5' adaptor carrying 12 random nucleotides. Each sample yielded at least 2.5 million CDR3-containing paired-end reads. First-strand cDNA was synthesized from all RNA with the Mint cDNA synthesis kit, primed by a TRBC-specific oligonucleotide. All cDNA was treated with uracil-DNA glycosylase and then went through a first 18-cycle PCR with the universal primers M1SS and BC2_uni_R. As for how the authors treated the data: Each sample was normalized by randomly selecting 1 million high-quality reads, each carrying a distinct molecular identifier. Instead of being binned into consensus sequences, reads that shared molecular identifiers were thrown out. MiTCR, run with a Q25 quality threshold and the strictest error-elimination algorithm, handled CDR3 identification, clonotype clustering and error correction. Lower-bound total TCR beta diversity was estimated with a nonparametric unseen species model using Euler transformation. TCRdb handled the public reads itself, with Q25 trimming in fastp and clone calling in MiXCR, and kept productive beta chains. CDR3 protein sequences are deduplicated, and each keeps its most common genes and DNA. The authors' filters were not applied to this entry. For this sample the table gives under 1 million distinct CDR3 sequences, of which roughly 44% were detected only once. The leading ten clones occupy around 21% of the sample.

Concerning this clonotype: Its antigen remains undetermined. No base qualities exist here, and no much larger clone lies one base off it.

Here is what the overall study found, with its caveats: Bulk unsorted PBMC profiling prevented conclusive comparison of naive and antigen-experienced compartments. There was a strong correlation between observed TCR beta diversity and the percentage of naive T cells measured by flow cytometry. Total diversity estimates from one million sequenced T cells were considered lower bounds and underestimates. Compared with the aged group, more naive CD4+ T cells, fewer expanded clones and increased TCR diversity were shown by the long-lived group, suggesting age selection. As age increased, observed TCR beta diversity per million T cells dropped in a roughly linear way, and a significant reduction was already evident by age 40. The CMV infection status of donors was not known, potentially confounding age-related changes in expanded clonotypes.

The germline V end is reduced by 3 bases and the J end by 6 bases; junction bases left unmatched: 5. The germline V gene (reference sequence) provides CDR1 LGHDT and CDR2 YNNKEL. Spanning cysteine to phenylalanine, the CDR3 consists of 15 amino acids. The entry retains the CDR3 DNA only, 45 bases that are in frame from base 1. This chain is built from TRBV3-1 and TRBJ2-3; 11 bases in the middle match TRBD2. This receptor was identified in a man aged 55 to 70 in good health. Sequencing was carried out using blood. In nucleotide form, the sequence is TGTGCCAGCAGCCAGTCTAGCGGGGGGTCCGATACGCAGTATTTT. It is translated as CASSQSSGGSDTQYF.